A selection of T cell receptor beta chains follows, all from one sample in a study of CD8 T cells in ankylosing spondylitis. TCRdb re-called the 5' RACE reads through MiXCR, storing one row per CDR3 protein. Among some 290,000 distinct CDR3 sequences listed, roughly 20% were seen once. Sequencing was performed on blood, either unsorted or a sorted T cell fraction (not recorded which). These receptor sequences come from a male donor with ankylosing spondylitis or in good health (not recorded which). The conserved cysteine and the conserved F or W are not part of the CDR3 here. A D gene is named only where the DNA matches it firmly.

v_gene: TRBV5-6
d_gene: TRBD1
CDR3aa: ASSWDRTRDEKLF

v_gene: TRBV10-3
d_gene: -
CDR3aa: AISDPAGRTDTQY

v_gene: TRBV10-3
d_gene: -
CDR3aa: AISETANNEQF

v_gene: TRBV12-3/TRBV12-4
d_gene: -
CDR3aa: ASSERRTQY

v_gene: TRBV10-3
d_gene: TRBD2
CDR3aa: AISPTSGDLSYNEQF

v_gene: TRBV10-2
d_gene: -
CDR3aa: ASKGGLEAF

v_gene: TRBV20-1
d_gene: -
CDR3aa: SARDWSGTNQPQH

v_gene: TRBV20-1
d_gene: TRBD2
CDR3aa: SARDSRASGGAKETQY

v_gene: TRBV3-1
d_gene: TRBD2
CDR3aa: ASSQGGLGTDTQY

v_gene: TRBV7-2
d_gene: -
CDR3aa: ASSLVGVGLNNEQF

v_gene: TRBV18
d_gene: TRBD1
CDR3aa: ASSAFPGQGEETQY

v_gene: TRBV4-2
d_gene: -
CDR3aa: ASSQDLGAGNTIY

v_gene: TRBV5-1
d_gene: TRBD1
CDR3aa: ASSLEGTGSPLH

v_gene: TRBV11-1
d_gene: -
CDR3aa: ASSLYGRGTQY

v_gene: TRBV24-1
d_gene: -
CDR3aa: ATSPPSSYNEQF

v_gene: TRBV5-1
d_gene: -
CDR3aa: ASSWMKSANTGELF

v_gene: TRBV5-1
d_gene: TRBD1
CDR3aa: ASSAGDRGFTDTQY

v_gene: TRBV7-3
d_gene: -
CDR3aa: ASSLGQPSSWELF

v_gene: TRBV20-1
d_gene: TRBD1
CDR3aa: SAGQGNNEQF

v_gene: TRBV10-3
d_gene: TRBD2
CDR3aa: AIAGLAGGHTDTQY

v_gene: TRBV12-3/TRBV12-4
d_gene: -
CDR3aa: ASSSYLGGGDSNQPQH

v_gene: TRBV7-8
d_gene: -
CDR3aa: ASSLAGVQPRPMNTEAF

v_gene: TRBV11-2
d_gene: TRBD2
CDR3aa: ASRLAGAGGDEQF

v_gene: TRBV30
d_gene: -
CDR3aa: AWSAGSYGYT

v_gene: TRBV5-1
d_gene: -
CDR3aa: ASSWGDYNEQF

v_gene: TRBV9
d_gene: -
CDR3aa: ASSVDPDGGETQY

v_gene: TRBV12-3/TRBV12-4
d_gene: TRBD2
CDR3aa: ASTLAGVTDTQY

v_gene: TRBV5-1
d_gene: -
CDR3aa: ASSPTPDYRTGELF

v_gene: TRBV5-1
d_gene: -
CDR3aa: ASSFAQGTGELF

v_gene: TRBV6-5
d_gene: -
CDR3aa: ASSLNRYTEAF

v_gene: TRBV6-5
d_gene: -
CDR3aa: ASSYSGRSKETQY

v_gene: TRBV10-3
d_gene: -
CDR3aa: AIKQEATNEKLF

v_gene: TRBV5-1
d_gene: -
CDR3aa: ASSLDRGTQY

v_gene: TRBV10-2
d_gene: -
CDR3aa: ASSGLSGNEQF

v_gene: TRBV11-2
d_gene: TRBD2
CDR3aa: ASSELAGSYNEQF

v_gene: TRBV6-5
d_gene: -
CDR3aa: ASSYGGGGRELF

v_gene: TRBV12-3/TRBV12-4
d_gene: -
CDR3aa: ASSVGVRDNQPQH

v_gene: TRBV20-1
d_gene: -
CDR3aa: SARRGADTQY

v_gene: TRBV20-1
d_gene: -
CDR3aa: SALPDIQETQY

v_gene: TRBV5-1
d_gene: -
CDR3aa: ASSFVGEETQY

v_gene: TRBV29-1
d_gene: TRBD2
CDR3aa: SFLRSQRERADTQY

v_gene: TRBV27
d_gene: TRBD2
CDR3aa: ATQDGGAPNEQF

v_gene: TRBV12-3/TRBV12-4
d_gene: TRBD1
CDR3aa: ASSLDRANQPQH

v_gene: TRBV12-3/TRBV12-4
d_gene: -
CDR3aa: ASRLQGGTEAF

v_gene: TRBV27
d_gene: TRBD1
CDR3aa: ASSRDRDGNTIY

v_gene: TRBV7-6
d_gene: TRBD1
CDR3aa: ASSLMTGVTDTQY

v_gene: TRBV12-3/TRBV12-4
d_gene: TRBD1
CDR3aa: ASNLGTGDDGAF

v_gene: TRBV20-1
d_gene: -
CDR3aa: SASPFYKNNEQF

v_gene: TRBV20-1
d_gene: -
CDR3aa: SARTEINTEAF

v_gene: TRBV2
d_gene: -
CDR3aa: ASSEALLVSGAF

v_gene: TRBV20-1
d_gene: TRBD2
CDR3aa: SATKPLAGQQETQY

v_gene: TRBV29-1
d_gene: -
CDR3aa: SVGRQLTGELF

v_gene: TRBV5-4
d_gene: TRBD1
CDR3aa: ASSSQGGGQRYGYT